These T cell receptor beta chains were read from a single sample in a study of T cell clones after liver transplantation. TCRdb's copy holds only in-frame clones and misses some; the assay was immunoSEQ multiplex PCR. The table has about 51,000 clones, roughly nine tenths seen once. This material consisted of CD8+ T cells from blood, taken 12 months after liver transplant. The source of these receptors is a human patient who received a liver transplant. The T cells may come from the graft donor. Both conserved end residues are part of each CDR3. A D gene is named only where the DNA matches it firmly. Clone size is not always given. Where it is, it says once, few, many or a class for expanded clones.

cdr3_aa: CASSLRDRVAEQYF
cdr3_nt: TGCGCCAGCAGCTTGCGGGACAGGGTTGCCGAGCAGTACTTC
d_call: TRBD1
clone_size: .
v_call: TRBV5-1
j_call: TRBJ2-7

cdr3_aa: CASSDNGQRDYTDTQYF
cdr3_nt: TGCGCCAGCAGTGATAATGGCCAGCGGGATTACACAGATACGCAGTATTTT
d_call: TRBD2
clone_size: .
v_call: TRBV10-1
j_call: TRBJ2-3

cdr3_aa: CASSLAGWDEQFF
cdr3_nt: TGTGCCAGCAGTTTGGCAGGGTGGGATGAGCAGTTCTTC
d_call: .
clone_size: medium-sized
v_call: TRBV27
j_call: TRBJ2-1

cdr3_aa: CASSQTQGFSYEQYF
cdr3_nt: TGTGCCAGCAGCCAGACACAGGGTTTCTCCTACGAGCAGTACTTC
d_call: .
clone_size: .
v_call: TRBV7-9
j_call: TRBJ2-7

cdr3_aa: CASSLLQGDTEAFF
cdr3_nt: TGTGCCAGCAGTTTATTGCAGGGGGACACTGAAGCTTTCTTT
d_call: TRBD1
clone_size: .
v_call: TRBV28
j_call: TRBJ1-1

cdr3_aa: CASSSTTEAFF
cdr3_nt: TGTGCCAGCAGTTCTACGACGGAAGCTTTCTTT
d_call: .
clone_size: .
v_call: TRBV6-6
j_call: TRBJ1-1

cdr3_aa: CASSLGSGTEAFF
cdr3_nt: TGTGCCAGCAGTTTGGGTTCCGGAACTGAAGCTTTCTTT
d_call: .
clone_size: once
v_call: TRBV27
j_call: TRBJ1-1

cdr3_aa: CASSLWGQNTDTQYF
cdr3_nt: TGTGCCAGCAGTTTGTGGGGACAGAACACAGATACGCAGTATTTT
d_call: TRBD1
clone_size: medium-sized
v_call: TRBV28
j_call: TRBJ2-3

cdr3_aa: CASSSWGELEINYGYTF
cdr3_nt: TGTGCCAGCAGCTCTTGGGGCGAATTAGAGATTAACTATGGCTACACCTTC
d_call: .
clone_size: once
v_call: TRBV7-2
j_call: TRBJ1-2

cdr3_aa: CASSVNGEGAYEQYF
cdr3_nt: TGTGCCAGCAGCGTAAACGGGGAGGGGGCCTACGAGCAGTACTTC
d_call: .
clone_size: few
v_call: TRBV9
j_call: TRBJ2-7

cdr3_aa: CASSSSADEQFF
cdr3_nt: TGTGCCAGCAGCTCCTCGGCGGATGAGCAGTTCTTC
d_call: .
clone_size: .
v_call: TRBV5-4
j_call: TRBJ2-1

cdr3_aa: CASSQDTNRYRETSSYNEQFF
cdr3_nt: TGCGCCAGCAGCCAAGATACGAACCGCTACCGGGAGACGAGCTCCTACAATGAGCAGTTCTTC
d_call: .
clone_size: .
v_call: TRBV4-3
j_call: TRBJ2-1

cdr3_aa: CASSLLGGRGLDTGELFF
cdr3_nt: TGTGCCAGCAGTTTATTAGGCGGCAGGGGTTTAGACACCGGGGAGCTGTTTTTT
d_call: .
clone_size: .
v_call: TRBV28
j_call: TRBJ2-2

cdr3_aa: CASSLRGYPYGYTF
cdr3_nt: TGTGCCAGCAGTTTACGGGGGTATCCCTATGGCTACACCTTC
d_call: .
clone_size: .
v_call: TRBV27
j_call: TRBJ1-2

cdr3_aa: CASSLTGSYYEQYF
cdr3_nt: TGTGCCAGCAGTTTAACGGGCTCCTACTACGAGCAGTACTTC
d_call: .
clone_size: .
v_call: TRBV27
j_call: TRBJ2-7

cdr3_aa: CASSVARTGVDNYGYTF
cdr3_nt: TGTGCCAGCAGCGTAGCTAGGACAGGAGTAGACAACTATGGCTACACCTTC
d_call: TRBD1
clone_size: .
v_call: TRBV9
j_call: TRBJ1-2

cdr3_aa: CASSYSIYSSYEQYF
cdr3_nt: TGTGCCAGCAGTTACTCGATATACAGCTCCTACGAGCAGTACTTC
d_call: .
clone_size: .
v_call: TRBV6-5
j_call: TRBJ2-7

cdr3_aa: CASSLVEYNEQFF
cdr3_nt: TGTGCCAGCAGCTTGGTGGAGTACAATGAGCAGTTCTTC
d_call: .
clone_size: .
v_call: TRBV7-2
j_call: TRBJ2-1

cdr3_aa: CASSQIAGVGHEQYF
cdr3_nt: TGCGCCAGCAGCCAAATAGCGGGAGTGGGCCACGAGCAGTACTTC
d_call: TRBD2
clone_size: .
v_call: TRBV4-1
j_call: TRBJ2-7

cdr3_aa: CARGTSGTYEQYF
cdr3_nt: TGTGCCAGGGGGACTAGCGGTACCTACGAGCAGTACTTC
d_call: TRBD2
clone_size: few
v_call: TRBV6-7
j_call: TRBJ2-7

cdr3_aa: CASNPDRWAPEAFF
cdr3_nt: TGTGCCAGCAACCCGGACAGGTGGGCCCCTGAAGCTTTCTTT
d_call: TRBD1
clone_size: .
v_call: TRBV6-5
j_call: TRBJ1-1

cdr3_aa: CASSVVTSGRDTQYF
cdr3_nt: TGTGCCAGCAGCGTAGTGACTAGCGGTCGGGATACGCAGTATTTT
d_call: TRBD2
clone_size: .
v_call: TRBV9
j_call: TRBJ2-3

cdr3_aa: CASSSIGSYNEQFF
cdr3_nt: TGTGCCAGCAGCTCAATAGGCTCCTACAATGAGCAGTTCTTC
d_call: .
clone_size: .
v_call: TRBV7-3
j_call: TRBJ2-1

cdr3_aa: CASSLWSGGTEAFF
cdr3_nt: TGCGCCAGCAGCTTGTGGTCCGGGGGCACTGAAGCTTTCTTT
d_call: .
clone_size: once
v_call: TRBV5-1
j_call: TRBJ1-1

cdr3_aa: CATSRGGPDGQFF
cdr3_nt: TGTGCCACCTCCCGGGGGGGACCGGATGGGCAGTTCTTC
d_call: TRBD2
clone_size: .
v_call: TRBV27
j_call: TRBJ2-1